This TCR beta chain appears in the sequencing data of a study of blood T cells in healthy people across ages. General study findings and limits: Estimates drawn from one million T cells were deemed to understate diversity.

A sample-barcoded 5' primer and a J-beta primer mix were used in a second PCR of roughly 6 to 11 cycles. Through a template-switch adaptor with 12 random nucleotides, each cDNA molecule received a tag. TCRdb processed the 5' RACE reads anew with MiXCR; each CDR3 protein has one entry. The sample shows 1.5 million to 2 million distinct CDR3 sequences, roughly 30% of them seen only once. Note on this clonotype: Its specificity is unknown.

Donation came from healthy Caucasian individuals in Russia who were aged 6 to 90. Total RNA was extracted at no less than 5 micrograms per sample. The sequencing sample was made of blood. The sequence was obtained from a woman younger than 45 in good health.

CDR3 protein: CASSQIANTGELFF. CDR3 in DNA: TGCGCCAGCAGCCAAATAGCCAACACCGGGGAGCTGTTTTTT. This chain joins TRBV4-1 and TRBJ2-2; D gene unclear. V was trimmed by 2 bases and J by 2 bases, leaving 6 bases between them. Germline lookup yields CDR1 MGHRA and CDR2 YSYEKL. The CDR3 extends over 14 amino acids.